These 3 T cell receptor beta chains were sequenced from one sample in a study of cytomegalovirus exposure and HLA in healthy donors. The PCR used 60 Vbeta and 13 Jbeta primers. Data came from immunoSEQ multiplex PCR; TCRdb stores just in-frame clones and leaves some out. The data show 100,000 to 120,000 clones, roughly four fifths seen once. Sequencing was carried out using PBMCs. The receptors derive from a man aged 40-55 years in good health and CMV-seronegative.

The chain has TRBV19 and TRBJ2-7; 7 bases agree with TRBD1. This CDR3 comprises 15 residues. The V segment lost 5 bases and the J segment 5 bases; nucleotides outside the gene matches: 12. CDR1 and CDR2 from the germline V gene are LNHDA and SQIVND (reference sequence). CDR3 in amino acids: CASSPRQGGQDEQYF. The CDR3 nucleotides read TGTGCCAGTAGTCCCCGACAGGGCGGGCAGGACGAGCAGTACTTC.

The chain joins TRBV5-6 to TRBJ2-1, with a weak D call TRBD1 (5 bases). The CDR3 is 15 residues long. V lost 2 bases, J lost 3 bases, and 12 bases lay in between. Germline V gives CDR1 SGHDT, CDR2 YYEEEE. The chain's CDR3 is CASSFDVTVYNEQFF. The CDR3 region has the DNA TGTGCCAGCAGCTTTGATGTGACAGTCTACAATGAGCAGTTCTTC.

The chain joins TRBV5-6 to TRBJ2-3, with TRBD2 identical over 10 bases. CDR3 length: 15 residues. Trimming cost V 0 bases and J 3 bases; bases outside gene matches: 1. Germline V gives CDR1 SGHDT, CDR2 YYEEEE. This chain's CDR3 is CASSLELAGTDTQYF. In nucleotides, the CDR3 is TGTGCCAGCAGCTTGGAACTAGCGGGGACAGATACGCAGTATTTT.